The 23 T cell receptor beta chains reported below all come from one sample, sequenced in a study of T cells in localized non-small cell lung cancer. Clones were read by immunoSEQ multiplex PCR, and TCRdb kept only the in-frame ones, dropping some. The sample records tens of thousands of clones, 80% to 90% being singletons. The specimen comprised PBMCs, sampled before any cancer treatment. The receptors stem from a man between 35 and 75 years old with stage II squamous cell lung carcinoma.

The CDR3 sequence: CASSSSGGNGELFF. CDR3 bases: TGTGCCAGCAGTTCTAGCGGGGGAAACGGGGAGCTGTTTTTT. The rearrangement links TRBV6-5 to TRBJ2-2; 10 bases are a match to TRBD2. This CDR3 spans 14 amino acids. V was pared by 4 bases and J by 7 bases, with 3 bases of the junction left unmatched. CDR1 and CDR2 from the germline V gene are MNHEY and SVGAGI.

The J gene is TRBJ2-2, the V gene TRBV27; tentative D call: TRBD2 (5 bases). Germline V gives CDR1 MNHEY, CDR2 SMNVEV (reference sequence). The CDR3 spans 16 residues. Trimming shortened V by 6 bases and J by 5 bases, and 19 bases separated the two germline ends. The CDR3 sequence is CASSRPSRTGTGELFF. For the CDR3, the DNA is TGTGCCAGCAGCCGACCTTCTCGGACGGGAACCGGGGAGCTGTTTTTT.

This chain links TRBV10-1 with TRBJ1-2; D is uncertain. Germline CDR1 WNHNN, CDR2 SYGVQD (reference sequence). This CDR3 contains 13 residues. The germline V and J ends were trimmed by 0 bases and 8 bases, with 10 bases remaining between them. The CDR3 nucleotides read TGCGCCAGCAGTGAGTCTGGAAGTTACGGCTACACCTTC. Its protein is CASSESGSYGYTF.

The V and J genes are TRBV6-5 and TRBJ2-7; 7 nucleotides line up with TRBD1. Germline-derived CDR1 and CDR2 are MNHEY and SVGAGI. V lost 7 bases to trimming and J lost 2 bases; unmatched junction nucleotides: 8. CDR3 length: 14 residues. The DNA of the CDR3 is TGTGCCAGCAACCCCGGACAGGCCCCCTACGAGCAGTACTTC. It yields the protein CASNPGQAPYEQYF.

The chain is built from TRBV15 and TRBJ2-7, with TRBD2 matching over 7 bases. CDR3 length: 15 residues. J lost 2 bases, V lost 4 bases, and 8 bases had no gene match. Germline loops: CDR1 LNHNV, CDR2 YYDKDF (reference sequence). DNA of the CDR3: TGTGCCACCAGCAAAGAAATAGGGAGGGCCTACGAGCAGTACTTC. Translated: CATSKEIGRAYEQYF.

The genes are TRBV7-9 and TRBJ1-5; D unclear. Trimming cost V 5 bases and J 0 bases, with 8 bases left between them. The CDR3 has 14 amino acids. In germline, CDR1 is SEHNR, CDR2 FQNEAQ (reference sequence). The CDR3 nucleotides are TGTGCCAGCAGCGGACCGTTTAGCAATCAGCCCCAGCATTTT. Protein: CASSGPFSNQPQHF.

The chain's CDR3 is CASSFGRGNTEAFF. The CDR3 DNA reads TGTGCCAGCAGCTTTGGTCGGGGGAACACTGAAGCTTTCTTT. The V call is TRBV7-9, the J call TRBJ1-1; D gene uncertain. The CDR3 has 14 residues. The ends were cut back, 3 bases at V and 1 base at J, with 9 bases in the middle. Per the germline V gene, CDR1 is SEHNR and CDR2 is FQNEAQ (reference sequence).

J is TRBJ1-2 and V is TRBV4-1; maybe TRBD1 (6 bases). This CDR3 has 15 amino acids. Germline CDR1 and CDR2: MGHRA and YSYEKL. Trimming left V 4 bases short and J 6 bases short, with 18 bases between. The CDR3, as DNA: TGCGCCAGCAGCCCCCGGGGGGGGCGGTTGGATGGCTACACCTTC. Encoded protein: CASSPRGGRLDGYTF.

The chain is built from TRBV10-1 and TRBJ2-3; TRBD2 aligns across 10 bases. Looked up from germline, CDR1 is WNHNN and CDR2 is SYGVQD (reference sequence). The CDR3 covers 16 residues. With V trimmed by 0 bases and J by 6 bases, 6 bases remained unmatched. The CDR3 sequence is CASSESTSGGADTQYF. CDR3 DNA sequence: TGCGCCAGCAGTGAGTCAACAAGCGGGGGGGCCGATACGCAGTATTTT.

V is TRBV19 and J is TRBJ2-1, with D perhaps TRBD1 (7 bases). Germline CDR1 reads LNHDA; CDR2 reads SQIVND (reference sequence). The CDR3 runs 15 residues. V was cut by 2 bases and J by 5 bases, with 13 bases left in between. CDR3 sequence: CASSISEGAHNEQFF. Written as DNA, the CDR3 is TGTGCCAGTAGTATATCGGAGGGGGCCCACAATGAGCAGTTCTTC. Using reference TRBV19 and TRBJ2-1 for the parts outside the CDR3, the full variable domain is DGGITQSPKYLFRKEGQNVTLSCEQNLNHDAMYWYRQDPGQGLRLIYYSQIVNDFQKGDIAEGYSVSREKKESFPLTVTSAQKNPTAFYLCASSISEGAHNEQFFGPGTRLTVL.

The V call is TRBV5-1, the J call TRBJ1-5, with no clear D. CDR1 is SGHRS, CDR2 YFSETQ, per germline. This CDR3 has 15 residues. V was trimmed by 4 bases and J by 0 bases, leaving 11 bases between them. The CDR3 region has the DNA TGCGCCAGCAGCATAGGACCGGGTAGCAATCAGCCCCAGCATTTT. Its translation: CASSIGPGSNQPQHF.

V gene TRBV6-1 combines with J gene TRBJ1-5; the D is unclear. From germline, CDR1 is MNHNS and CDR2 SASEGT. The V and J ends lost 10 bases and 0 bases respectively, with 13 bases between them. The CDR3 contains 14 residues. The CDR3 nucleotides are TGTGCCATCCGTACCGGATATAGCAATCAGCCCCAGCATTTT. Protein product: CAIRTGYSNQPQHF.

The rearrangement joins TRBV18 to TRBJ2-5; D gene ambiguous. The CDR3 consists of 13 residues. V lost 2 bases and J 3 bases, leaving 7 bases between the germline ends. Germline-derived CDR1 and CDR2 are KGHSH and LQKENI. CDR3 region: CASSPYQEETQYF. CDR3 nucleotides: TGTGCCAGCTCACCATATCAGGAAGAGACCCAGTACTTC.

The chain joins TRBV5-4 to TRBJ1-2; D unresolved. The CDR3 is made up of 15 amino acids. Germline V gives CDR1 SGHNT, CDR2 YYREEE (reference sequence). V lost 0 bases and J 6 bases, leaving 15 bases between the germline ends. The CDR3 loop is CASSLEAGSLNGYTF. The CDR3 region has the DNA TGTGCCAGCAGCTTGGAGGCGGGATCGCTTAATGGCTACACCTTC.

This chain joins TRBV4-3 and TRBJ2-3; perhaps D is TRBD1 or TRBD2 (5 bases each). This CDR3 is 15 amino acids long. The germline V and J ends were trimmed by 1 base and 1 base, with 9 bases remaining between them. Looked up from germline, CDR1 is LGHNA and CDR2 is YSLEER. This chain's CDR3 is CASSQAGTGTDTQYF. The CDR3, as DNA: TGCGCCAGCAGCCAAGCAGGGACCGGCACAGATACGCAGTATTTT.

This chain connects TRBV7-6 to TRBJ2-3; D not resolved. The ends were cut back, 3 bases at V and 2 bases at J, with 3 bases in the middle. CDR1 is SGHVS, CDR2 FNYEAQ, per germline. The CDR3 sequence is 12 residues long. CDR3 DNA: TGTGCCAGCAGCTTTTACACAGATACGCAGTATTTT. Translated, it gives CASSFYTDTQYF.

V is TRBV6-1 and J is TRBJ1-2; D not certain. Germline-derived CDR1 and CDR2 are MNHNS and SASEGT. The CDR3 is 13 amino acids. Trimming removed 2 bases from V and 4 bases from J, with 8 bases in between. CDR3 residues: CASSEKEGYGYTF. Written as DNA, the CDR3 is TGTGCCAGCAGTGAAAAGGAGGGCTATGGCTACACCTTC.

This clone was picked up a small number of times. The genes are TRBV27 and TRBJ2-6; tentatively, D is TRBD1 or TRBD2 (5 bases each). From germline, CDR1 is MNHEY and CDR2 SMNVEV (reference sequence). V lost 10 bases to trimming and J lost 0 bases, with 13 bases between them. CDR3 length: 15 amino acids. CDR3 loop: CATTGTSSGANVLTF. The CDR3 bases are TGTGCCACTACTGGGACCTCCTCTGGGGCCAACGTCCTGACTTTC. The complete variable domain, with remaining parts taken from reference TRBV27 and TRBJ2-6, reads EAQVTQNPRYLITVTGKKLTVTCSQNMNHEYMSWYRQDPGLGLRQIYYSMNVEVTDKGDVPEGYKVSRKEKRNFPLILESPSPNQTSLYFCATTGTSSGANVLTFGAGSRLTVL.

The CDR3 DNA is TGTGCCAGCAGTCCCGCGGGGGGGCCCACAGATACGCAGTATTTT. Its protein product is CASSPAGGPTDTQYF. The V and J genes are TRBV6-4 and TRBJ2-3; TRBD2 agrees at 9 bases. V gave up 5 bases and J gave up 2 bases; unmatched junction bases: 5. The CDR3 covers 15 residues. Per the germline V gene, CDR1 is MRHNA and CDR2 is SNTAGT.

This chain links TRBV6-6 with TRBJ2-2, with TRBD1 matching 7 bases. V lost 7 bases, J lost 6 bases, and 14 bases stayed unmatched. The CDR3 totals 16 residues. The germline gives CDR1 MNHNY, CDR2 SVGAGI (reference sequence). CDR3 bases: TGTGCCAGCACCCCGTTCAGGGGGAGTTGGCCCGGGGAGCTGTTTTTT. This translates into CASTPFRGSWPGELFF.

V and J are TRBV18 and TRBJ1-2; D unresolved. CDR3 length: 16 amino acids. Germline V CDR1 and CDR2: KGHSH, LQKENI. The V gene lost 5 bases and the J gene lost 2 bases, with 18 bases spanning the gap. Here the CDR3 reads CASSAVPLQGNYGYTF. The CDR3 DNA reads as TGTGCCAGCTCAGCCGTCCCCTTACAAGGGAACTATGGCTACACCTTC. Based on the CDR3 plus reference TRBV18 and TRBJ1-2, the full variable domain is NAGVMQNPRHLVRRRGQEARLRCSPMKGHSHVYWYRQLPEEGLKFMVYLQKENIIDESGMPKERFSAEFPKEGPSILRIQQVVRGDSAAYFCASSAVPLQGNYGYTFGSGTRLTVV.

This clone was counted a few times. The gene calls are TRBV19 and TRBJ2-1; a possible D gene is TRBD1 (6 bases). The CDR3 consists of 14 residues. V shed 5 bases and J shed 10 bases, with 18 bases lying between them. Germline CDR1 LNHDA, CDR2 SQIVND (reference sequence). The CDR3 DNA reads as TGTGCCAGTAGTGCAGACGCAGGGGACGGCGAGCAGTTCTTC. Translation: CASSADAGDGEQFF.

This clone has just one count. V usage is TRBV27 and J usage is TRBJ2-5; TRBD2 aligns across 13 bases. The germline CDR1 and CDR2 sequences are MNHEY and SMNVEV (reference sequence). The CDR3 is 17 residues long. Germline trimming cut 6 bases from V and 5 bases from J; bases unmatched to any gene: 12. CDR3 sequence reads: CASRTSGRFSLGETQYF. The CDR3 coding sequence is TGTGCCAGCAGGACTAGCGGGAGGTTCTCCTTGGGGGAGACCCAGTACTTC.